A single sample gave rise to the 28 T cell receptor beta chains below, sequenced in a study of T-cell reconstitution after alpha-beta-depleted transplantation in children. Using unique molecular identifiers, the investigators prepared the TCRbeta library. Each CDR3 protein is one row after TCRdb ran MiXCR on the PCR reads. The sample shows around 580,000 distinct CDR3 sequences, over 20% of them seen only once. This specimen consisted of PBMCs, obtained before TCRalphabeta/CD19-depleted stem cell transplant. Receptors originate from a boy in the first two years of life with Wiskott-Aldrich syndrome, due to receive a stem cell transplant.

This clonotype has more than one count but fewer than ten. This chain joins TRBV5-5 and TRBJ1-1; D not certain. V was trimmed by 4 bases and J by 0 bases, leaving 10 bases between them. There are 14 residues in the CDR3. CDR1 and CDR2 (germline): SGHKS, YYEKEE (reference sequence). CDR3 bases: TGTGCCAGCAGCCCCCGGCGGATGAACACTGAAGCTTTCTTT. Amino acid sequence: CASSPRRMNTEAFF.

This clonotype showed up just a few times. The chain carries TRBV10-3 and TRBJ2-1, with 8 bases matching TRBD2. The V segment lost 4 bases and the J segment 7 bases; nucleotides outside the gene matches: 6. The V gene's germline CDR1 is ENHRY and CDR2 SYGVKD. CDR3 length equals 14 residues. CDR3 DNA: TGTGCCATCAGTGCCGGGGGGGCCGAGAATGAGCAGTTCTTC. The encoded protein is CAISAGGAENEQFF.

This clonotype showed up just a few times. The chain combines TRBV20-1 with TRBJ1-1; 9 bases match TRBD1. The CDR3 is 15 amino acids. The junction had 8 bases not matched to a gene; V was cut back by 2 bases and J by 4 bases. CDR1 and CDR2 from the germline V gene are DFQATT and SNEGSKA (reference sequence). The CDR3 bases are TGCAGTGCTAGACCCCCCCGGACAGGGGCCACTGAAGCTTTCTTT. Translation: CSARPPRTGATEAFF.

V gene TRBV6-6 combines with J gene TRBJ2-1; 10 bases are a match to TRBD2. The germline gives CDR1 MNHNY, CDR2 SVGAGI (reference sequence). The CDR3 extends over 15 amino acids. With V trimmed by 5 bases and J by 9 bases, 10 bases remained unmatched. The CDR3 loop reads CASSALAGGGSEQFF. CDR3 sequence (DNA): TGTGCCAGCAGTGCCTTAGCGGGAGGCGGGAGTGAGCAGTTCTTC.

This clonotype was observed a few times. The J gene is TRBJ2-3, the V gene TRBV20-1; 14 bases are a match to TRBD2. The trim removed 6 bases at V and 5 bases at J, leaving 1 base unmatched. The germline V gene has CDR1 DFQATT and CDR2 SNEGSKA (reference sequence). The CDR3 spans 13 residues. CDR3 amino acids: CSAGTSGGDTQYF. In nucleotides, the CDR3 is TGCAGTGCCGGGACTAGCGGGGGAGATACGCAGTATTTT.

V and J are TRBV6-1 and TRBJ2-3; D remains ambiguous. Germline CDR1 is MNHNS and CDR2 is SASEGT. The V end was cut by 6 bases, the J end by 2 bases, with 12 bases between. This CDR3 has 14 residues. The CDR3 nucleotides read TGTGCCAGCAGAGATAGCCAAAACACAGATACGCAGTATTTT. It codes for CASRDSQNTDTQYF.

CDR3 sequence reads: CASSPGTSGRWRNEQFF. CDR3 DNA: TGTGCCAGCAGTCCCGGGACTAGCGGGAGGTGGCGGAATGAGCAGTTCTTC. This sequence joins TRBV12-3 or TRBV12-4 and TRBJ2-1; TRBD2 matches 15 bases. This CDR3 is built from 17 residues. The trim removed 5 bases at V and 7 bases at J, leaving 9 bases unmatched.

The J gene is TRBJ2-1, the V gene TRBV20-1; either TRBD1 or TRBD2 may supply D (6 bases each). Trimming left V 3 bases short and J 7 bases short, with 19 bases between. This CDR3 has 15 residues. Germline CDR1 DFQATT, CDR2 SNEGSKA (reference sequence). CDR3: CSARLGGGVGNEQFF. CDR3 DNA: TGCAGTGCTAGGCTAGGGGGAGGTGTGGGAAATGAGCAGTTCTTC.

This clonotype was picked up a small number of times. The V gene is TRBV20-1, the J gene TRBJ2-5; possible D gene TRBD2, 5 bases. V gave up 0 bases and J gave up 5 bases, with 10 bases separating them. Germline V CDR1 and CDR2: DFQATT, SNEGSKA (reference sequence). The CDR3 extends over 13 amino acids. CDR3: CSARDPGWETQYF. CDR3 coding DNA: TGCAGTGCTAGAGATCCGGGGTGGGAGACCCAGTACTTC.

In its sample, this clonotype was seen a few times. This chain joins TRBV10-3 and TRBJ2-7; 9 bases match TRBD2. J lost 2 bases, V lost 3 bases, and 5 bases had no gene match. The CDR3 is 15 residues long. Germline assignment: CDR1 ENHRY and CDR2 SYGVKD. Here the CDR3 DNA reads TGTGCCATCAGTGATCGGCGGGGGGGCCCCTACGAGCAGTACTTC. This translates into CAISDRRGGPYEQYF.

The CDR3 is CATPLSEGITGELFF. CDR3 bases: TGTGCCACTCCCCTATCGGAGGGTATCACCGGGGAGCTGTTTTTT. This rearrangement joins TRBV7-9 to TRBJ2-2, with D perhaps TRBD2 (6 bases). This CDR3 region has 15 residues. Germline V gene lookup returns CDR1 SEHNR and CDR2 FQNEAQ (reference sequence). V was clipped by 10 bases and J by 4 bases, with 19 bases between them. Variable domain in full (rest from reference TRBV7-9 and TRBJ2-2): DTGVSQNPRHKITKRGQNVTFRCDPISEHNRLYWYRQTLGQGPEFLTYFQNEAQLEKSRLLSDRFSAERPKGSFSTLEIQRTEQGDSAMYLCATPLSEGITGELFFGEGSRLTVL.

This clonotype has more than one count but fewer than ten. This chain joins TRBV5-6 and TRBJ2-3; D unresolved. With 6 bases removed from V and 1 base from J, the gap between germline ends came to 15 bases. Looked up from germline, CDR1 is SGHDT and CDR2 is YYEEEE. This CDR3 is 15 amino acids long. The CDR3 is CASIFRGVGTDTQYF. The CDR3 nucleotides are TGTGCCAGCATTTTTCGAGGAGTGGGCACAGATACGCAGTATTTT.

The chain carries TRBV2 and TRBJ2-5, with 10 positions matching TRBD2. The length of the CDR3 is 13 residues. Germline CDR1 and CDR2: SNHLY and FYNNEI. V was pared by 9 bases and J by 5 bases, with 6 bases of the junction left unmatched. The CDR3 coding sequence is TGTGCCAGGAGCGGGAGGGGACGGGAGACCCAGTACTTC. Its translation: CARSGRGRETQYF.

The CDR3 bases are TGCAGTGCTACCCGGGGGTTTCGGGGGTGGAACACCGGGGAGCTGTTTTTT. Protein sequence: CSATRGFRGWNTGELFF. The genes are TRBV20-1 and TRBJ2-2, with D possibly being TRBD2 (6 bases). This CDR3 is 17 amino acids long. Trimming took 4 bases from V and 1 from J, leaving 19 bases between them. Per the germline V gene, CDR1 is DFQATT and CDR2 is SNEGSKA (reference sequence).

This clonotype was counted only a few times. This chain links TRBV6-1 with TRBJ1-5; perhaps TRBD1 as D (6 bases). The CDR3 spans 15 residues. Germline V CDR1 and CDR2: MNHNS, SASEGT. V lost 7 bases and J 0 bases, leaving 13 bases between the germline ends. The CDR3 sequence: CASMGRGDSNQPQHF. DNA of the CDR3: TGTGCCAGCATGGGTAGGGGGGATAGCAATCAGCCCCAGCATTTT.

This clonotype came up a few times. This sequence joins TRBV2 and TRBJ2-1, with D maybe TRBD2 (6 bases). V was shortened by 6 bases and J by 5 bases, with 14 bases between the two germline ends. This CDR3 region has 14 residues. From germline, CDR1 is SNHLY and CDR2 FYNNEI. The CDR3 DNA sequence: TGTGCCAGCAGCCAGCTAGCGCTTAACAATGAGCAGTTCTTC. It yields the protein CASSQLALNNEQFF.

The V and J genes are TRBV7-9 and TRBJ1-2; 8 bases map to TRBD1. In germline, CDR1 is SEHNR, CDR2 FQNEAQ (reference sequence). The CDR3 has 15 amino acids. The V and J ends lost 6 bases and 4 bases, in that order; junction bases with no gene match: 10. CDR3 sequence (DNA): TGTGCCAGCAGTGGGGACAGGCCCCCAATCTATGGCTACACCTTC. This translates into CASSGDRPPIYGYTF. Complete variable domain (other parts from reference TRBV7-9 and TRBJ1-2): DTGVSQNPRHKITKRGQNVTFRCDPISEHNRLYWYRQTLGQGPEFLTYFQNEAQLEKSRLLSDRFSAERPKGSFSTLEIQRTEQGDSAMYLCASSGDRPPIYGYTFGSGTRLTVV.

DNA for the CDR3: TGTGCCAGCAGTTTTTGGTTGACGGGCACAGATACGCAGTATTTT. It codes for CASSFWLTGTDTQYF. The chain links TRBV12-3 or TRBV12-4 to TRBJ2-3; no reliable D call. The CDR3 contains 15 residues. V was cut by 3 bases and J by 1 base, with 11 bases left in between.

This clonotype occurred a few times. CDR3 in amino acids: CASSLTGGTDNEQFF. The CDR3 nucleotides read TGTGCCAGCAGCTTAACAGGGGGCACCGACAATGAGCAGTTCTTC. The chain combines TRBV11-2 with TRBJ2-1; TRBD1 matches 9 bases. This CDR3 spans 15 amino acids. CDR1 and CDR2 (germline): SGHAT, FQNNGV. V lost 2 bases, J lost 5 bases, and 4 bases stayed unmatched.

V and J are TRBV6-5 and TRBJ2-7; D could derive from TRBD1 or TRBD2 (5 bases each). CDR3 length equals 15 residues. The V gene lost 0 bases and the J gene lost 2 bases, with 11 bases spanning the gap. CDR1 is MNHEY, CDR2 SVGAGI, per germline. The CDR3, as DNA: TGTGCCAGCAGTTACTCGAAGCAGGGACCCTACGAGCAGTACTTC. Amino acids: CASSYSKQGPYEQYF.

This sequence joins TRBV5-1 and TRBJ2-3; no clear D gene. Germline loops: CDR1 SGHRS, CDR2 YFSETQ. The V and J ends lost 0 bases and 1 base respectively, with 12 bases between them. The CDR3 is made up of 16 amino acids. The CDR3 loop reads CASSLAEAGGTDTQYF. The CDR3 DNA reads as TGCGCCAGCAGCTTGGCCGAGGCAGGCGGCACAGATACGCAGTATTTT.

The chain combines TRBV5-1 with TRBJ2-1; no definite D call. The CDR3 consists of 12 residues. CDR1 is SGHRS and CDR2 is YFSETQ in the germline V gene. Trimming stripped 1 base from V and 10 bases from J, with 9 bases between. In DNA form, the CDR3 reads TGCGCCAGCAGCTTGTATTCTGGCGAGCAGTTCTTC. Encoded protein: CASSLYSGEQFF. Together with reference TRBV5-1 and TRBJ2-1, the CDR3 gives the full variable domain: KAGVTQTPRYLIKTRGQQVTLSCSPISGHRSVSWYQQTPGQGLQFLFEYFSETQRNKGNFPGRFSGRQFSNSRSEMNVSTLELGDSALYLCASSLYSGEQFFGPGTRLTVL.

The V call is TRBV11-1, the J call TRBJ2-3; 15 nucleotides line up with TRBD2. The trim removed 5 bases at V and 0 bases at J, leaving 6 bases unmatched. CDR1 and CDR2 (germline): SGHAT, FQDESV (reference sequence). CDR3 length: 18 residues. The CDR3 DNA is TGTGCCAGCAGCGACAGGACTAGCGGGAGGGACAGCACAGATACGCAGTATTTT. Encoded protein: CASSDRTSGRDSTDTQYF.

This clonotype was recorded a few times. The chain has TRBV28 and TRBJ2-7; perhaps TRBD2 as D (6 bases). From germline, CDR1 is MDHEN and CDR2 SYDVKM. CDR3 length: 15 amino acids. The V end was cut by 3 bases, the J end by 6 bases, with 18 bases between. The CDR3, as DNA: TGTGCCAGCAGTTTGGGGGGTGGGGCGTCGGTCGAGCAGTACTTC. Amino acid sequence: CASSLGGGASVEQYF.

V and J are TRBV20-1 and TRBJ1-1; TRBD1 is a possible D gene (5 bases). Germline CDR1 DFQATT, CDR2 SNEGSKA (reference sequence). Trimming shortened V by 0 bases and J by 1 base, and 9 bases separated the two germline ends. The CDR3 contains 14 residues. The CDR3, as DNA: TGCAGTGCTAGAGATTGGCAGGGGAACACTGAAGCTTTCTTT. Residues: CSARDWQGNTEAFF.

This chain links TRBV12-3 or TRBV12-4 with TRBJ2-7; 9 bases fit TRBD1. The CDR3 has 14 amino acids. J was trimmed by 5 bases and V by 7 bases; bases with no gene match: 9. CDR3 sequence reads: CASILGTGSHEQYF. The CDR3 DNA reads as TGTGCCAGCATCCTCGGGACAGGGTCCCACGAGCAGTACTTC.

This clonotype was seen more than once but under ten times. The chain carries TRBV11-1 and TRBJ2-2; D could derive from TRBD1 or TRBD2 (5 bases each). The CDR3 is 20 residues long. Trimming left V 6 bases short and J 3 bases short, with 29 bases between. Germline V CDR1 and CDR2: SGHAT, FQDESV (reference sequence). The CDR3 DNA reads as TGTGCCAGCAGATTTTCCCCCTTATTCCGGGACGCCATCGACACCGGGGAGCTGTTTTTT. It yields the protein CASRFSPLFRDAIDTGELFF. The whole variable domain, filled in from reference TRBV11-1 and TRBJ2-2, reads EAEVAQSPRYKITEKSQAVAFWCDPISGHATLYWYRQILGQGPELLVQFQDESVVDDSQLPKDRFSAERLKGVDSTLKIQPAELGDSAMYLCASRFSPLFRDAIDTGELFFGEGSRLTVL.

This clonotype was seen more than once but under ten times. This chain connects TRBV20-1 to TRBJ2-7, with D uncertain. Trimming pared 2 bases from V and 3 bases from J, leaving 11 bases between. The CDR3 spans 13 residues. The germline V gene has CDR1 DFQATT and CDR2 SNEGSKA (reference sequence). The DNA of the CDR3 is TGCAGTGCTAGACCCCTTAGGTTCTACGAGCAGTACTTC. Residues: CSARPLRFYEQYF.